This TCR beta chain was sequenced for a study of cytotoxic CD8 clonotypes in ibrutinib-treated CLL. Whole-study context: The patients comprised 10 to 12 relapsed/refractory and about 15 treatment-naive cases, some 17 IGHV unmutated. Study-wide points: Progressing patients had sampling times that differed from those of sustained-remission patients.

The germline V gene encodes CDR1 SGHDN and CDR2 FVKESK. Trimming took off 4 bases at V and 3 bases at J, with 18 bases between the two ends. The CDR3 has 16 residues. The targeted sequencing depth was 1 in 200,000 to 1 in 1 million T cells. Only in-frame clones appear in the TCRdb table, and some are missing; sequencing was by immunoSEQ multiplex PCR. The repertoire holds 130,000 or so clones, with 75% to 90% as singletons. Note on this clone: Its target is not known.

The sequence came from a human donor with chronic lymphocytic leukemia. Sample: PBMCs, taken after 24 months of ibrutinib treatment. The chain combines TRBV14 with TRBJ1-1; D not certain. The CDR3 DNA reads TGTGCCAGCAGCCTCCGGACGTCGACCCCCCACACTGAAGCTTTCTTT. Encoded protein: CASSLRTSTPHTEAFF.